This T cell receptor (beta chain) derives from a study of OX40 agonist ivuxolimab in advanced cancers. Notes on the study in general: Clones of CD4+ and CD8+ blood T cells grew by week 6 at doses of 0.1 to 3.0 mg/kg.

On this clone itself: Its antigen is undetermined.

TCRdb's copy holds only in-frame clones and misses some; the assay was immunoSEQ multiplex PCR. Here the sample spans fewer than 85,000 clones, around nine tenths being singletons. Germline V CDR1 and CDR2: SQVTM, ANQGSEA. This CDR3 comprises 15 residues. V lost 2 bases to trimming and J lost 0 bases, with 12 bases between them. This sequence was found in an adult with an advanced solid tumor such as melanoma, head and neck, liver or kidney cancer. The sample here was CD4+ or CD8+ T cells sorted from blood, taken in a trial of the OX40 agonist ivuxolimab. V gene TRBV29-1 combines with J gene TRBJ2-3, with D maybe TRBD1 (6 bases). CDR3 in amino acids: CSVERTDLSTDTQYF. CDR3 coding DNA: TGCAGCGTTGAAAGGACAGATCTGAGCACAGATACGCAGTATTTT.